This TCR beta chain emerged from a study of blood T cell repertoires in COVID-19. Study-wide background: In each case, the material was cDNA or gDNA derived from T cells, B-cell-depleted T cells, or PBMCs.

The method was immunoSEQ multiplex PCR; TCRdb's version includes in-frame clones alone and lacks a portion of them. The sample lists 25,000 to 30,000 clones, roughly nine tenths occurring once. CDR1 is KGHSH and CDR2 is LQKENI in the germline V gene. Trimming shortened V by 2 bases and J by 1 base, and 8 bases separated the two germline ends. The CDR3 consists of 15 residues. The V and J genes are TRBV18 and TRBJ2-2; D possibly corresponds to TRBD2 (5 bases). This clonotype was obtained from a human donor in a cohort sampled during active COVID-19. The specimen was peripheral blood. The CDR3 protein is CASSPGSQNTGELFF. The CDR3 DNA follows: TGTGCCAGCTCACCAGGGAGTCAGAACACCGGGGAGCTGTTTTTT.